This TCR beta chain was recorded in a study of OX40 agonist ivuxolimab in advanced cancers. For context, the study as a whole: Ivuxolimab was a fully human IgG2 agonistic monoclonal antibody targeting the costimulatory receptor OX40 (CD134). Partial responses occurred in three dose-escalation patients: two with cutaneous melanoma and one with hepatocellular carcinoma. The paper reports the monotherapy dose-escalation portion (N = 52 patients) of the phase I ivuxolimab trial. Intravenous ivuxolimab was administered to patients every 2 weeks at six dose levels: 0.01, 0.1, 0.3, 1.5, 3 and 10 mg/kg. Peripheral TCRbeta sequencing was intended to test whether TCR sequence diversity was altered and clonal T-cell expansion was caused by ivuxolimab. Prior anti-PD-1, anti-PD-L1 or anti-CTLA-4 therapy was permitted, and checkpoint inhibitors had been received by approximately 39% of dose-escalation patients. In the dose-escalation cohort, 82.7% of patients were male, and the mean age was approximately 64 years, with a range of roughly 20 to 80. Of the 52 patients in dose escalation, about 19 had hepatocellular carcinoma, approximately 15 had melanoma, 9 had renal cell carcinoma and 9 had head and neck cancer.

Results and caveats for the whole study, not just this receptor: In the 0.1-3.0 mg/kg groups, partial responders had among the lowest normalized peripheral clonal expansion, particularly in CD8+ T cells. Which antigens the clonally expanded peripheral T cells were specific for was not determined. On average, CD8+ T cells showed more expanded clones than CD4+ T cells after ivuxolimab. Low levels of normalized T-cell clonal expansion were also seen in some patients who did not respond. Clonal expansion of both CD4+ and CD8+ blood T cells was observed from baseline to week 6 at doses 0.1 to 3.0 mg/kg.

On this clone: Its target antigen remains unknown. Base qualities are not at hand, and no much larger clone is one base apart.

According to the germline V gene, CDR1 reads SGHNT and CDR2 reads YENEEA. Measured from the cysteine to the phenylalanine, the CDR3 is 14 residues long. Only the CDR3 DNA stays, 42 bases, in frame from base 1. V and J lose 5 bases and 3 bases, and a span of 13 bases separates them. Genomic DNA was extracted from sorted cells for sequencing of the TCRbeta CDR3 region. TCRbeta CDR3 regions were sequenced using the immunoSEQ Assay. TCRdb holds this immuneACCESS table with in-frame rearrangements only. Some clones are missing; in checked studies, unresolved V genes explain under half, and the rest has no known cause. The table for this sample lists roughly 72,000 clones; roughly 80% of them were counted only once. The top ten constitute more than 4% of the sample. The trial excluded patients who had a history of autoimmune disease or who were on systemic immunosuppression. Peripheral blood for TCR sequencing was collected from all dose cohorts at baseline, on cycle 4 day 1, and on cycle 7 day 1. Samples came from an open-label, multicenter, first-in-human phase I dose-escalation trial of ivuxolimab. Adults with locally advanced or metastatic melanoma, renal cell, hepatocellular, or head and neck squamous cell carcinoma were enrolled in the trial. Before TCR sequencing, CD4+ T cells and CD8+ T cells were sorted from peripheral blood as separate populations.

Here the sequenced sample was CD4+ or CD8+ T cells sorted from blood, taken in a trial of the OX40 agonist ivuxolimab. The receptor was derived from an adult with an advanced solid tumor such as melanoma, head and neck, liver or kidney cancer. This chain is built from TRBV11-3 and TRBJ1-2; no D gene call is confident. The CDR3 here reads CASSRPKLDYGYTF. At the DNA level, the sequence is TGTGCCAGCAGCCGTCCTAAATTGGACTATGGCTACACCTTC.